This is a list of T cell receptor beta chains from one sample in a study of metastatic and nonmetastatic thyroid tumors. TCRdb re-analyzed the PCR reads using MiXCR. The data contain roughly 18,000 clones, under 25% of them seen just once; the ten biggest clones take up about a sixth. The sample comprised tumor tissue. These receptor sequences come from a female donor with papillary thyroid cancer or a benign thyroid nodule (not recorded which). Some clones in this sample may be carry-over from other donors' samples. The CDR3 runs from the conserved cysteine through the conserved F or W. Each record gives: V gene, clone size, D gene, J gene, CDR3 protein, CDR3 DNA. The D gene is left open where the match is weak. Only some rows state a clone size, as once, few, many or a class for expanded clones.

V gene: TRBV11-3
clone size: once
D gene: -
J gene: TRBJ1-1
CDR3 protein: CASSLGGVKTEAFF
CDR3 DNA: TGTGCCAGCAGCTTAGGGGGGGTAAAAACTGAAGCTTTCTTT

V gene: TRBV19
clone size: -
D gene: TRBD2
J gene: TRBJ2-7
CDR3 protein: CAGSSRAGSSYEQYF
CDR3 DNA: TGTGCCGGTAGTTCCAGAGCGGGAAGCTCCTACGAGCAGTACTTC

V gene: TRBV20-1
clone size: -
D gene: TRBD1
J gene: TRBJ2-3
CDR3 protein: CSARRDSITDTQYF
CDR3 DNA: TGCAGTGCTAGAAGGGACAGCATCACAGATACGCAGTATTTT

V gene: TRBV30
clone size: -
D gene: -
J gene: TRBJ2-3
CDR3 protein: CAWRRDGDTSTDTQYF
CDR3 DNA: TGTGCCTGGAGGCGGGACGGGGACACTAGCACAGATACGCAGTATTTT

V gene: TRBV7-8
clone size: many
D gene: -
J gene: TRBJ2-3
CDR3 protein: CASSLFRGGSADTQYF
CDR3 DNA: TGTGCCAGCAGCTTATTTCGTGGGGGGAGTGCAGATACGCAGTATTTT

V gene: TRBV6-2/TRBV6-3
clone size: medium-sized
D gene: TRBD1
J gene: TRBJ2-4
CDR3 protein: CASSRGFTGGRAKNIQYF
CDR3 DNA: TGTGCCAGCAGTAGGGGTTTTACAGGGGGGCGAGCCAAAAACATTCAGTACTTC

V gene: TRBV6-6
clone size: -
D gene: -
J gene: TRBJ1-3
CDR3 protein: CASSYSAGQSSGDTIYF
CDR3 DNA: TGTGCCAGCAGTTACTCGGCAGGGCAGAGCTCTGGAGACACCATATATTTT

V gene: TRBV3-1
clone size: many
D gene: -
J gene: TRBJ2-3
CDR3 protein: CASSHLKVTGKYF
CDR3 DNA: TGTGCCAGCAGCCACCTAAAAGTGACCGGCAAGTATTTT

V gene: TRBV28
clone size: -
D gene: TRBD1
J gene: TRBJ1-4
CDR3 protein: CASSFEQGSNEKLFF
CDR3 DNA: TGTGCCAGCAGTTTTGAACAGGGGTCTAATGAAAAACTGTTTTTT

V gene: TRBV6-1
clone size: many
D gene: -
J gene: TRBJ2-7
CDR3 protein: CASSEANNYEQYF
CDR3 DNA: TGTGCCAGCAGTGAAGCCAACAACTACGAGCAGTACTTC

V gene: TRBV5-1
clone size: many
D gene: -
J gene: TRBJ2-1
CDR3 protein: CASTAVWGMGEQFF
CDR3 DNA: TGCGCCAGCACCGCCGTTTGGGGGATGGGTGAGCAGTTCTTC

V gene: TRBV5-1
clone size: -
D gene: -
J gene: TRBJ2-5
CDR3 protein: CASSFLPTGTSLIRSQETQYF
CDR3 DNA: TGCGCCAGCAGCTTTCTACCGACAGGGACTAGTCTAATCCGCTCCCAAGAGACCCAGTACTTC

V gene: TRBV7-9
clone size: many
D gene: TRBD1
J gene: TRBJ1-5
CDR3 protein: CASSREVDRRSNQPQHF
CDR3 DNA: TGTGCCAGCAGCCGCGAGGTGGACAGGCGAAGCAATCAGCCCCAGCATTTT

V gene: TRBV28
clone size: -
D gene: -
J gene: TRBJ2-3
CDR3 protein: CASRYGADTQYF
CDR3 DNA: TGTGCCAGCAGATATGGGGCAGATACGCAGTATTTT

V gene: TRBV11-3
clone size: medium-sized
D gene: TRBD2
J gene: TRBJ2-1
CDR3 protein: CASSQTSGDNEQFF
CDR3 DNA: TGTGCCAGCAGCCAGACTAGCGGGGACAATGAGCAGTTCTTC

V gene: TRBV10-3
clone size: many
D gene: -
J gene: TRBJ1-4
CDR3 protein: CAISPTPTNEKLFF
CDR3 DNA: TGTGCCATCAGCCCGACACCAACTAATGAAAAACTGTTTTTT

V gene: TRBV20-1
clone size: many
D gene: -
J gene: TRBJ1-5
CDR3 protein: CSARSEVLTENAKQPQHF
CDR3 DNA: TGCAGTGCTAGATCGGAAGTTTTAACGGAGAACGCCAAACAGCCCCAGCATTTT

V gene: TRBV7-2
clone size: few
D gene: -
J gene: TRBJ2-7
CDR3 protein: CASSSAGAHLYEQYF
CDR3 DNA: TGTGCCAGCAGCTCAGCCGGGGCACACCTCTACGAGCAGTACTTC

V gene: TRBV20-1
clone size: -
D gene: TRBD2
J gene: TRBJ2-7
CDR3 protein: CSASTLLAGGYEQYF
CDR3 DNA: TGCAGTGCTAGCACCTTACTAGCGGGAGGGTACGAGCAGTACTTC

V gene: TRBV28
clone size: -
D gene: -
J gene: TRBJ1-1
CDR3 protein: CASRGRENTEAFF
CDR3 DNA: TGTGCCAGCAGGGGAAGGGAGAACACTGAAGCTTTCTTT

V gene: TRBV11-3
clone size: -
D gene: -
J gene: TRBJ2-1
CDR3 protein: CASSEGGKQFF
CDR3 DNA: TGTGCCAGCAGTGAGGGGGGAAAGCAGTTCTTC

V gene: TRBV11-1
clone size: many
D gene: -
J gene: TRBJ1-2
CDR3 protein: CASSSDPSGDLSYGYTF
CDR3 DNA: TGTGCCAGCAGTTCCGATCCGTCGGGGGACCTTTCCTATGGCTACACCTTC

V gene: TRBV5-1
clone size: -
D gene: -
J gene: TRBJ1-1
CDR3 protein: CASRAQGLENTEAFF
CDR3 DNA: TGCGCCAGCAGAGCGCAGGGGCTGGAGAACACTGAAGCTTTCTTT

V gene: TRBV20-1
clone size: many
D gene: -
J gene: TRBJ2-5
CDR3 protein: CSARVTGFGETQYF
CDR3 DNA: TGCAGTGCTAGAGTTACAGGGTTCGGAGAGACCCAGTACTTC

V gene: TRBV6-1
clone size: many
D gene: -
J gene: TRBJ2-7
CDR3 protein: CASSGLGGYEQYF
CDR3 DNA: TGTGCCAGCAGTGGCCTGGGCGGCTACGAGCAGTACTTC

V gene: TRBV11-2
clone size: -
D gene: TRBD1
J gene: TRBJ1-2
CDR3 protein: CASSPYRDSLIYGYTF
CDR3 DNA: TGTGCCAGCAGCCCATACCGGGACAGCCTAATCTATGGCTACACCTTC

V gene: TRBV19
clone size: -
D gene: TRBD2
J gene: TRBJ2-2
CDR3 protein: CASRRPGLNTGELFF
CDR3 DNA: TGTGCCAGTAGAAGACCGGGACTAAACACCGGGGAGCTGTTTTTT

V gene: TRBV5-1
clone size: many
D gene: -
J gene: TRBJ2-1
CDR3 protein: CASSLGTSEQFF
CDR3 DNA: TGCGCCAGCAGCTTGGGGACAAGTGAGCAGTTCTTC

V gene: TRBV11-1
clone size: -
D gene: -
J gene: TRBJ2-2
CDR3 protein: CASSLVSGGGPNTGELFF
CDR3 DNA: TGTGCCAGCAGCTTAGTGAGTGGAGGGGGTCCGAACACCGGGGAGCTGTTTTTT

V gene: TRBV6-2/TRBV6-3
clone size: large
D gene: -
J gene: TRBJ2-5
CDR3 protein: CASSQAGAEENTQYF
CDR3 DNA: TGTGCCAGCAGTCAGGCCGGGGCAGAAGAGAACACCCAGTACTTC

V gene: TRBV30
clone size: medium-sized
D gene: TRBD1
J gene: TRBJ2-7
CDR3 protein: CAWSRQGSGEQYF
CDR3 DNA: TGTGCCTGGAGTAGACAGGGGTCGGGTGAGCAGTACTTC

V gene: TRBV6-1
clone size: -
D gene: TRBD1
J gene: TRBJ1-2
CDR3 protein: CASSTGTGGGESGYTF
CDR3 DNA: TGTGCCAGCAGTACCGGGACAGGGGGAGGGGAATCTGGCTACACCTTC

V gene: TRBV9
clone size: many
D gene: -
J gene: TRBJ2-2
CDR3 protein: CASSAEDGNTGELFF
CDR3 DNA: TGTGCCAGCAGCGCCGAGGACGGGAACACCGGGGAGCTGTTTTTT

V gene: TRBV19
clone size: many
D gene: -
J gene: TRBJ2-1
CDR3 protein: CASSSSGRSYNEQFF
CDR3 DNA: TGTGCCAGTAGTAGTTCGGGTCGCTCCTACAATGAGCAGTTCTTC

V gene: TRBV18
clone size: many
D gene: -
J gene: TRBJ1-3
CDR3 protein: CASSPIQGSGNTIYF
CDR3 DNA: TGTGCCAGCTCACCCATACAGGGTTCTGGAAACACCATATATTTT

V gene: TRBV5-1
clone size: -
D gene: TRBD2
J gene: TRBJ2-3
CDR3 protein: CASLTSGRARRTDTQYF
CDR3 DNA: TGCGCCAGCTTAACTAGCGGGAGGGCCAGAAGGACAGATACGCAGTATTTT

V gene: TRBV3-1
clone size: many
D gene: -
J gene: TRBJ2-7
CDR3 protein: CASSQESRDGRYEQYF
CDR3 DNA: TGTGCCAGCAGCCAAGAGTCCCGGGACGGTCGTTATGAGCAGTACTTC

V gene: TRBV28
clone size: -
D gene: TRBD1
J gene: TRBJ1-1
CDR3 protein: CASLGTGKSGTEAFF
CDR3 DNA: TGTGCCAGCCTAGGGACAGGGAAGAGCGGCACTGAAGCTTTCTTT

V gene: TRBV20-1
clone size: many
D gene: -
J gene: TRBJ2-5
CDR3 protein: CSAREGASSQETQYF
CDR3 DNA: TGCAGTGCTAGAGAAGGCGCCAGCTCTCAAGAGACCCAGTACTTC

V gene: TRBV9
clone size: many
D gene: -
J gene: TRBJ2-7
CDR3 protein: CASSPSQGRYEQYF
CDR3 DNA: TGTGCCAGCAGCCCATCCCAGGGGAGGTACGAGCAGTACTTC

V gene: TRBV11-2
clone size: many
D gene: -
J gene: TRBJ2-6
CDR3 protein: CASSLRGASGANVLTF
CDR3 DNA: TGTGCCAGCAGCTTACGGGGGGCCTCTGGGGCCAACGTCCTGACTTTC

V gene: TRBV4-2
clone size: many
D gene: -
J gene: TRBJ1-2
CDR3 protein: CASSLARTYGYTF
CDR3 DNA: TGTGCCAGCAGCCTTGCCCGGACCTATGGCTACACCTTC

V gene: TRBV28
clone size: many
D gene: -
J gene: TRBJ2-3
CDR3 protein: CASSRRASTQYF
CDR3 DNA: TGTGCCAGCAGTAGGAGGGCGAGTACGCAGTATTTT

V gene: TRBV4-2
clone size: -
D gene: -
J gene: TRBJ1-2
CDR3 protein: CASSQGQNGYTF
CDR3 DNA: TGTGCCAGCAGCCAAGGACAGAATGGCTACACCTTC

V gene: TRBV6-1
clone size: few
D gene: -
J gene: TRBJ1-5
CDR3 protein: CASTGDNCQPQHF
CDR3 DNA: TGTGCCAGCACAGGGGATAATTGTCAGCCCCAGCATTTT

V gene: TRBV19
clone size: many
D gene: TRBD1
J gene: TRBJ2-7
CDR3 protein: CASSRSRDRGLYEQYF
CDR3 DNA: TGTGCCAGTAGTAGAAGCCGGGACAGGGGGCTCTACGAGCAGTACTTC

V gene: TRBV25-1
clone size: -
D gene: TRBD1
J gene: TRBJ2-5
CDR3 protein: CASSEWGQIETRYF
CDR3 DNA: TGTGCCAGCAGTGAATGGGGACAGATTGAGACCCGGTACTTC

V gene: TRBV6-1
clone size: medium-sized
D gene: TRBD1
J gene: TRBJ1-2
CDR3 protein: CASSLRGLYGYTF
CDR3 DNA: TGTGCCAGCAGCCTGAGGGGGCTTTATGGCTACACCTTC

V gene: TRBV7-9
clone size: many
D gene: -
J gene: TRBJ2-1
CDR3 protein: CASSQSGRPRTEQFF
CDR3 DNA: TGTGCCAGCAGTCAGTCGGGACGCCCTCGAACAGAGCAGTTCTTC

V gene: TRBV29-1
clone size: many
D gene: TRBD1
J gene: TRBJ1-4
CDR3 protein: CSALRTGGEKLFF
CDR3 DNA: TGCAGCGCGCTGCGGACAGGGGGTGAAAAACTGTTTTTT

V gene: TRBV3-1
clone size: -
D gene: -
J gene: TRBJ1-6
CDR3 protein: CASTLGNNNSPLHF
CDR3 DNA: TGTGCCAGCACCCTTGGGAACAATAATTCACCCCTCCACTTT

V gene: TRBV2
clone size: -
D gene: -
J gene: TRBJ1-2
CDR3 protein: CASISDMGANYGYTF
CDR3 DNA: TGTGCCAGCATCTCCGACATGGGCGCGAACTATGGCTACACCTTC

V gene: TRBV9
clone size: -
D gene: -
J gene: TRBJ2-7
CDR3 protein: CASSEDKSYEQYF
CDR3 DNA: TGTGCCAGCAGCGAAGACAAGTCCTACGAGCAGTACTTC

V gene: TRBV20-1
clone size: -
D gene: -
J gene: TRBJ1-2
CDR3 protein: CSARIRGGYTF
CDR3 DNA: TGCAGTGCTAGAATCAGGGGTGGCTACACCTTC